This TCR beta chain was recorded in a study of identical twins. General study points: Conclusions rested on cross-sectional statistics rather than following the same donors. Beta clonotypes that were abundant in cord blood contained fewer insertions, a pattern absent from memory repertoires. Low generation probability was overrepresented in out-of-frame alpha sequences shared by twins.

V was clipped by 9 bases and J by 5 bases, with 17 bases between them. This CDR3 spans 13 amino acids. This clonotype was seen more than once but under ten times. The antigen is unknown. TCRdb re-derived calls from the 5' RACE reads in MiXCR, one entry per CDR3 protein. The data show about 720,000 distinct CDR3 sequences, 18% seen once. These data also featured in a second study, about T cells expressing NK-cell markers.

This chain joins TRBV12-3 or TRBV12-4 and TRBJ2-7, with D maybe TRBD1 (6 bases). The source is a young woman in good health. The sample consisted of PBMCs. CDR3: CASANRVMNEQYF. The CDR3, as DNA: TGTGCCAGTGCGAACAGGGTGATGAACGAGCAGTACTTC.